This T cell receptor (beta chain) was identified in a study of blood T cell repertoires in COVID-19. As for the study in general: There were acute and convalescent COVID-19 samples, and they came from the United States, Italy and Spain. Nucleic acid was either cDNA or gDNA, and it came from T cells, B-cell-depleted T cells, or PBMCs.

Original methodology: Estimated nucleated cell counts came from reference gene primer amplification. Produced via immunoSEQ multiplex PCR; TCRdb's table is partial and in-frame only. V, J and clone size derive from that table, while D and trimming were established from the DNA sequence. The repertoire holds under 250,000 clones, with about 86% as singletons. The germline CDR1 and CDR2 sequences are SGHTA and FQGTGA. Trimming took 4 bases from V and 2 from J; bases not matched to a gene: 2. This CDR3 has 15 residues. Sequencing input: peripheral blood. This rearrangement joins TRBV7-3 to TRBJ2-1; TRBD2 aligns across 10 bases. The sequence came from a man in his sixties with acute or convalescent COVID-19. This CDR3 is CASSSLAGAYNEQFF. Here the CDR3 DNA reads TGTGCCAGCAGCTCCCTAGCGGGAGCCTACAATGAGCAGTTCTTC.